The 32 T cell receptor beta chains below come from one sample, sequenced in a study of T cell repertoires in cytomegalovirus infection (dated by TCRdb to the late 2010s). Their antigens are not known. TCRdb names Illumina HiSeq 1500 as the instrument used. TCRdb handled the public reads itself, with Q25 trimming in fastp and clone calling in MiXCR, and kept productive beta chains. Each record represents a unique CDR3 protein, reported with the most common genes and DNA among its rows. The sample table shows some 800,000 distinct CDR3 sequences, and 30% to 35% are seen once. The biggest ten clones account for under 15% of the sample. The treatment or condition label for this specimen denotes: in vitro stimulation with specific CMV peptide epitopes to enrich CMV-specific T cells. Sequencing was performed on cultured CD8+ T cells from PBMCs, taken from culture after CMV antigen stimulation. Receptors originate from a human donor in good health (CMV status not recorded). Some clones in this sample may be carry-over from other donors' samples.

This clonotype was seen a handful of times. This sequence joins TRBV2 and TRBJ2-7; D not certain. The V and J ends lost 6 bases and 0 bases respectively, with 9 bases between them. Germline CDR1 and CDR2: SNHLY and FYNNEI. This CDR3 spans 13 amino acids. The CDR3 region is CASSGATSYEQYF. The CDR3 nucleotides are TGTGCCAGCAGCGGAGCGACCTCCTACGAGCAGTACTTC.

The chain carries TRBV6-8 and TRBJ1-2, with a tentative D call TRBD1 (5 bases). The V gene's germline CDR1 is MNHGY and CDR2 SAAAGT. The CDR3 consists of 15 residues. The V and J ends lost 5 bases and 2 bases respectively, with 15 bases between them. The DNA of the CDR3 is TGTGCCAGCAGTCCTTGGGGGGGGGGGAACTATGGCTACACCTTC. Translation: CASSPWGGGNYGYTF.

In its sample, this clonotype was seen once. The chain has TRBV18 and TRBJ2-6, with D possibly being TRBD1 (5 bases). The germline gives CDR1 KGHSH, CDR2 LQKENI. The CDR3 covers 18 residues. Trimming stripped 3 bases from V and 0 bases from J, with 15 bases between. This chain's CDR3 is CASSPRQGRGSGANVLTF. CDR3 bases: TGTGCCAGCTCACCGCGCCAGGGAAGGGGCTCTGGGGCCAACGTCCTGACTTTC.

The chain has TRBV6-5 and TRBJ2-7; TRBD1 might be the D (5 bases). Germline V gene data show CDR1 as MNHEY and CDR2 as SVGAGI. V was pared by 2 bases and J by 7 bases, with 12 bases between. This CDR3 has 13 amino acids. The CDR3 is CASSYKQDGEQYV. The CDR3 DNA reads as TGTGCCAGCAGTTACAAACAGGATGGGGAGCAGTACGTC.

This clonotype has only a few counts. This chain links TRBV10-3 with TRBJ2-7, with TRBD2 matching over 10 bases. Germline V gene sequence: CDR1 ENHRY, CDR2 SYGVKD. V dropped 7 bases and J dropped 4; count of bases not matched to a gene: 7. The CDR3 is made up of 14 amino acids. The CDR3: CAIKASGGVYEQYF. The CDR3 DNA reads as TGTGCCATCAAAGCTAGCGGGGGAGTTTACGAGCAGTACTTC.

This clonotype has a count of ten or more. V gene TRBV7-9 combines with J gene TRBJ1-2, with a tentative D call TRBD1 (6 bases). The CDR3 spans 16 residues. Trimming took 5 bases from V and 3 from J, leaving 19 bases between them. The germline V gene has CDR1 SEHNR and CDR2 FQNEAQ (reference sequence). The CDR3 sequence is CASSPRWSGEDYGYTF. The CDR3 DNA is TGTGCCAGCAGCCCGAGGTGGTCAGGGGAAGACTATGGCTACACCTTC.

This clonotype was seen a few times. This chain links TRBV6-1 with TRBJ1-6, with a tentative D call TRBD1 (6 bases). The V end was cut by 7 bases, the J end by 0 bases, with 13 bases between. The CDR3 consists of 16 residues. Germline V lookup: CDR1 MNHNS, CDR2 SASEGT. CDR3 coding DNA: TGTGCCAGCACCGATCAAGGGGGCTCCTATAATTCACCCCTCCACTTT. Its translation: CASTDQGGSYNSPLHF.

This clonotype was seen a handful of times. The V call is TRBV6-5, the J call TRBJ1-4; D not resolved. V was cut by 6 bases and J by 5 bases, with 19 bases left in between. This CDR3 is 16 amino acids long. Germline CDR1 MNHEY, CDR2 SVGAGI. CDR3 in DNA: TGTGCCAGCAGACCTCGGGTGTACAGTCAAAATGAAAAACTGTTTTTT. It yields the protein CASRPRVYSQNEKLFF.

This clonotype was observed many times. The CDR3 here is CASSSQGDTEAFF. Here the CDR3 DNA reads TGTGCCAGCAGCTCTCAGGGGGACACTGAAGCTTTCTTT. The chain carries TRBV7-9 and TRBJ1-1, with TRBD1 identical over 7 bases. Trimming took 4 bases from V and 3 from J; bases not matched to a gene: 2. Germline-derived CDR1 and CDR2 are SEHNR and FQNEAQ (reference sequence). The CDR3 sequence is 13 residues long.

This clonotype was observed a handful of times. The genes are TRBV4-3 and TRBJ1-5; no clear D. Germline loops: CDR1 LGHNA, CDR2 YSLEER. The CDR3 consists of 16 residues. The V end lost 1 base, the J end lost 6 bases, and 16 bases lay between the germline ends. The CDR3 protein is CASSQGIRGLGQPQHF. The CDR3 DNA sequence: TGCGCCAGCAGCCAAGGAATTCGGGGATTAGGTCAGCCCCAGCATTTT.

This clonotype appeared a single time. The rearrangement joins TRBV19 to TRBJ2-1; D is possibly TRBD1 or TRBD2 (6 bases each). This CDR3 comprises 15 residues. Trimming pared 3 bases from V and 9 bases from J, leaving 18 bases between. Germline CDR1 and CDR2: LNHDA and SQIVND (reference sequence). The CDR3 bases are TGTGCCAGTAGTATGGGTCAGGGGACTCTAGGTGAGCAGTTCTTC. Translated: CASSMGQGTLGEQFF.

A few counts support this clonotype. The chain has TRBV7-3 and TRBJ1-5; D may be TRBD1 (6 bases). Germline assignment: CDR1 SGHTA and CDR2 FQGTGA. This CDR3 contains 21 residues. Deletions cut 3 bases from V and 6 bases from J, with 33 bases between. In nucleotides, the CDR3 is TGTGCCAGCAGCTTCTTGAGGGGGGTACTCCGCCAGGGAAACCTTTGTCAGCCCCAGCATTTT. This translates into CASSFLRGVLRQGNLCQPQHF.

In its sample, this clonotype was seen a few times. The chain is built from TRBV7-3 and TRBJ1-1; D is possibly TRBD1 (6 bases). Trimming took 5 bases from V and 2 from J, leaving 15 bases between them. CDR1 and CDR2 (germline): SGHTA, FQGTGA. CDR3 length: 15 amino acids. CDR3 bases: TGTGCCAGCAGCCTACAGGGTTACTCAAACACTGAAGCTTTCTTT. This codes for CASSLQGYSNTEAFF.

This rearrangement joins TRBV5-8 to TRBJ2-1, with D perhaps TRBD2 (6 bases). Germline CDR1 reads SGHTS; CDR2 reads YDEGEE. V lost 4 bases and J 5 bases, leaving 19 bases between the germline ends. The CDR3 spans 16 residues. The CDR3 nucleotides read TGTGCCAGCAGCGCCCCGACTAGTTTCCCTAACAATGAGCAGTTCTTC. Amino acids: CASSAPTSFPNNEQFF.

This clonotype was seen more than once but under ten times. The gene calls are TRBV12-3 or TRBV12-4 and TRBJ2-5; D not resolved. The CDR3 extends over 13 amino acids. The V gene lost 3 bases and the J gene lost 1 base, with 6 bases spanning the gap. CDR3 bases: TGTGCCAGCAGTTTGAGCAGCCAAGAGACCCAGTACTTC. This sequence encodes CASSLSSQETQYF.

V and J are TRBV28 and TRBJ2-1, with 8 bases aligning to TRBD1. Germline V lookup: CDR1 MDHEN, CDR2 SYDVKM. The CDR3 consists of 17 residues. V lost 4 bases to trimming and J lost 3 bases; unmatched junction nucleotides: 11. The CDR3 region is CASSSRDRTSYYNEQFF. DNA for the CDR3: TGTGCCAGCAGTTCCCGGGACAGGACCTCTTACTACAATGAGCAGTTCTTC.

This clonotype was counted only a few times. The CDR3 coding sequence is TGTGCCAGCAGGAGAGGCCGGCTAGCGGGGGGGGGTGAGCAGTTCTTC. It yields the protein CASRRGRLAGGGEQFF. The chain uses TRBV6-5 and TRBJ2-1; 12 bases map to TRBD2. CDR1 and CDR2 from the germline V gene are MNHEY and SVGAGI. The ends lost 6 bases at V and 9 bases at J; junction bases unmatched: 12. The CDR3 runs to 16 residues.

In its sample, this clonotype was seen many times. V is TRBV7-2 and J is TRBJ1-6; the D is unclear. The germline CDR1 and CDR2 sequences are SGHTA and FQGNSA. This CDR3 contains 14 residues. V lost 1 base and J lost 10, with 11 bases in between. In DNA, the CDR3 is TGTGCCAGCAGCTTAGAACAGTTCGTATCACCCCTCCACTTT. Residues: CASSLEQFVSPLHF.

This chain links TRBV6-1 with TRBJ2-3; D is possibly TRBD1 (5 bases). The germline gives CDR1 MNHNS, CDR2 SASEGT. V was cut by 4 bases and J by 2 bases, with 16 bases left in between. The CDR3 covers 16 residues. In DNA form, the CDR3 reads TGTGCCAGCAGTGTTCGGCAGGGTTCCGTCACAGATACGCAGTATTTT. Protein sequence: CASSVRQGSVTDTQYF.

This chain uses TRBV4-1 with TRBJ2-7; 9 bases are a match to TRBD1. From germline, CDR1 is MGHRA and CDR2 YSYEKL. V shed 2 bases, J shed 6 bases, and the junction held 14 bases outside the gene matches. This CDR3 comprises 17 residues. CDR3 amino acids: CASSQIPSGQGLGEQYF. The DNA for the CDR3 is TGCGCCAGCAGCCAAATACCCTCGGGACAGGGTCTCGGCGAGCAGTACTTC.

This clonotype was seen only a few times. CDR3 loop: CASSRAGSFSTDTQYF. CDR3 bases: TGCGCCAGCAGCCGGGCCGGGAGTTTCTCCACAGATACGCAGTATTTT. The rearrangement joins TRBV4-3 to TRBJ2-3, with a tentative D call TRBD2 (6 bases). Germline CDR1 and CDR2: LGHNA and YSLEER. This CDR3 region has 16 residues. The V and J ends lost 4 bases and 2 bases respectively, with 16 bases between them.

The chain links TRBV7-9 to TRBJ2-7, with 7 positions matching TRBD2. Per the germline V gene, CDR1 is SEHNR and CDR2 is FQNEAQ (reference sequence). This CDR3 has 17 residues. V lost 5 bases, J lost 0 bases, and 13 bases stayed unmatched. CDR3: CASSPMAASGSSYEQYF. CDR3 coding DNA: TGTGCCAGCAGCCCCATGGCGGCTAGCGGTAGCTCCTACGAGCAGTACTTC.

V and J are TRBV27 and TRBJ2-3; no clear D gene. Germline assignment: CDR1 MNHEY and CDR2 SMNVEV (reference sequence). The V end lost 0 bases, the J end lost 4 bases, and 5 bases lay between the germline ends. The CDR3 consists of 13 residues. The DNA of the CDR3 is TGTGCCAGCAGTTTATCGAAGGCAGATACGCAGTATTTT. It specifies CASSLSKADTQYF.

As regards this clonotype: Just one base apart from a much larger clone, this may be a read error. V gene TRBV7-6 combines with J gene TRBJ1-5; weak D call: TRBD1 (5 bases). Per the germline V gene, CDR1 is SGHVS and CDR2 is FNYEAQ. This CDR3 contains 17 residues. Trimming removed 5 bases at V and 5 bases at J, with 22 bases between. CDR3 residues: CASSGSLGTNGDQPQHF. The CDR3 DNA sequence: TGTGCCAGCAGCGGATCCCTTGGGACGAACGGGGATCAGCCCCAGCATTTT.

This chain connects TRBV4-3 to TRBJ2-3; D possibly corresponds to TRBD1 (6 bases). The V end lost 7 bases, the J end lost 0 bases, and 11 bases lay between the germline ends. This CDR3 is 14 amino acids long. Germline V gives CDR1 LGHNA, CDR2 YSLEER. CDR3 protein: CASIQGPSTDTQYF. In nucleotides, the CDR3 is TGCGCCAGCATACAGGGACCTAGCACAGATACGCAGTATTTT.

About this clonotype itself: This clone may be a read error of a much larger clone one base away. The J gene is TRBJ1-4, the V gene TRBV7-6; 7 nucleotides line up with TRBD1. J lost 0 bases, V lost 4 bases, and 17 bases had no gene match. Germline values: CDR1 SGHVS, CDR2 FNYEAQ. This CDR3 has 20 amino acids. The CDR3 DNA follows: TGTGCCAGCAGCTCACGAACCGGGACAGACCCATCGACAACTAATGAAAAACTGTTTTTT. This translates into CASSSRTGTDPSTTNEKLFF.

This clonotype was detected a few times. The chain is built from TRBV28 and TRBJ1-2, with D tentatively TRBD1 (5 bases). The germline V gene has CDR1 MDHEN and CDR2 SYDVKM. Trimming shortened V by 6 bases and J by 5 bases, and 16 bases separated the two germline ends. The CDR3 covers 14 residues. The CDR3 reads CASRTARGWYGYTF. CDR3 sequence (DNA): TGTGCCAGCAGGACAGCCCGGGGGTGGTATGGCTACACCTTC.

The rearrangement uses TRBV28 and TRBJ1-1; TRBD1 is a possible D gene (5 bases). Trimming shortened V by 1 base and J by 1 base, and 10 bases separated the two germline ends. Germline V gives CDR1 MDHEN, CDR2 SYDVKM. The CDR3 spans 15 residues. As DNA, the CDR3 is TGTGCCAGCAGTTTATATGAGACAGCGAACACTGAAGCTTTCTTT. This translates into CASSLYETANTEAFF.

This clonotype was counted only a few times. V is TRBV9 and J is TRBJ1-5; D call uncertain. This CDR3 spans 15 amino acids. Trimming stripped 4 bases from V and 6 bases from J, with 17 bases between. Per the germline V gene, CDR1 is SGDLS and CDR2 is YYNGEE. Here the CDR3 reads CASSRIHRGCQPQHF. The CDR3 bases are TGTGCCAGCAGCAGGATCCATCGAGGATGTCAGCCCCAGCATTTT. Drawing the rest from reference TRBV9 and TRBJ1-5, the complete variable domain is DSGVTQTPKHLITATGQRVTLRCSPRSGDLSVYWYQQSLDQGLQFLIQYYNGEERAKGNILERFSAQQFPDLHSELNLSSLELGDSALYFCASSRIHRGCQPQHFGDGTRLSIL.

This clonotype was counted between two and nine times. This rearrangement joins TRBV3-1 to TRBJ1-2, with unresolved D. The V and J ends lost 1 base and 4 bases respectively, with 7 bases between them. CDR1 is LGHDT, CDR2 YNNKEL, per germline (reference sequence). The CDR3 is made up of 13 amino acids. CDR3 in amino acids: CASSQVNTYGYTF. The CDR3 DNA follows: TGTGCCAGCAGCCAAGTGAACACCTATGGCTACACCTTC.

This clonotype came up a few times. The chain recombines TRBV20-1 with TRBJ2-2, with 12 bases aligning to TRBD1. The germline CDR1 and CDR2 sequences are DFQATT and SNEGSKA (reference sequence). There are 14 residues in the CDR3. The J segment lost 6 bases and the V segment lost 6 bases, leaving 5 bases of the junction unmatched. CDR3 sequence: CSARDRGPSGELFF. As DNA, the CDR3 is TGCAGTGCCCGGGACAGGGGGCCATCCGGGGAGCTGTTTTTT.

This clonotype was counted only a few times. This chain joins TRBV2 and TRBJ2-1; D may be TRBD2 (6 bases). Germline CDR1 reads SNHLY; CDR2 reads FYNNEI. Trimming left V 3 bases short and J 6 bases short, with 9 bases between. The CDR3 runs to 13 residues. CDR3 DNA: TGTGCCAGCAGTGACACTAGCCGCAATGAGCAGTTCTTC. As protein: CASSDTSRNEQFF.